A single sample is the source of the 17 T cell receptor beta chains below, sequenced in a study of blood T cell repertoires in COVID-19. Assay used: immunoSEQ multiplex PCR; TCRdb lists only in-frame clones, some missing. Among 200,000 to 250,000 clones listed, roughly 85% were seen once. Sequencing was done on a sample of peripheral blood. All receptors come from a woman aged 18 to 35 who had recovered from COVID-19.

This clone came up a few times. CDR3 sequence: CASSTGQGRTEAFF. CDR3 DNA: TGTGCCAGTAGTACCGGACAGGGCCGGACTGAAGCTTTCTTT. The chain uses TRBV19 and TRBJ1-1; TRBD1 aligns across 8 bases. The CDR3 runs 14 residues. V was clipped by 4 bases and J by 5 bases; unmatched bases: 6. CDR1 is LNHDA and CDR2 is SQIVND in the germline V gene (reference sequence). Variable domain in full (rest from reference TRBV19 and TRBJ1-1): DGGITQSPKYLFRKEGQNVTLSCEQNLNHDAMYWYRQDPGQGLRLIYYSQIVNDFQKGDIAEGYSVSREKKESFPLTVTSAQKNPTAFYLCASSTGQGRTEAFFGQGTRLTVV.

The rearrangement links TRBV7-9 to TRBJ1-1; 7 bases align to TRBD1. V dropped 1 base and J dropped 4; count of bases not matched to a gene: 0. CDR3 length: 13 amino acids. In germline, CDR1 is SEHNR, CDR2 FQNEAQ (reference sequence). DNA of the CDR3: TGTGCCAGCAGCTTAGGGACAGGCACTGAAGCTTTCTTT. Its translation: CASSLGTGTEAFF.

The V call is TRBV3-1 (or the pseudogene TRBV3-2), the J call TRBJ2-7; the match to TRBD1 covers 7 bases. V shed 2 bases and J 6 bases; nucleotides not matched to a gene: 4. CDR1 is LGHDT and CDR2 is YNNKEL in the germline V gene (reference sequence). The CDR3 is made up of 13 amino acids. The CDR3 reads CASSQRPGGEQYF. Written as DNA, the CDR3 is TGTGCCAGCAGCCAAAGGCCAGGGGGCGAGCAGTACTTC.

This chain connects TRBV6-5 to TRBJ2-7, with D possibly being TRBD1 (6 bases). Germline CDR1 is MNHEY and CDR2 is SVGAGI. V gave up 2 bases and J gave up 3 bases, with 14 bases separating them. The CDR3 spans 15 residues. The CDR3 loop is CASSYLGQNVYEQYF. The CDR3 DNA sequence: TGTGCCAGCAGTTACCTCGGACAGAACGTCTACGAGCAGTACTTC.

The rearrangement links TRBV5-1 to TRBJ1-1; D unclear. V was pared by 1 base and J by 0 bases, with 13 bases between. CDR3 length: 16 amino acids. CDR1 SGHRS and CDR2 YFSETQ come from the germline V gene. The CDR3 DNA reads TGCGCCAGCAGCTTGTATTCAGGACTTATGAACACTGAAGCTTTCTTT. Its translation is CASSLYSGLMNTEAFF.

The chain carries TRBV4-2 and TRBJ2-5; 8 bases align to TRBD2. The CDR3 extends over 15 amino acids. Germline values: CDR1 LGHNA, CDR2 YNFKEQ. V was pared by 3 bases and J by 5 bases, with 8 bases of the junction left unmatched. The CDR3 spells CASSQSGGQGETQYF. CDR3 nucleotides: TGTGCCAGCAGCCAGTCGGGAGGGCAAGGTGAGACCCAGTACTTC.

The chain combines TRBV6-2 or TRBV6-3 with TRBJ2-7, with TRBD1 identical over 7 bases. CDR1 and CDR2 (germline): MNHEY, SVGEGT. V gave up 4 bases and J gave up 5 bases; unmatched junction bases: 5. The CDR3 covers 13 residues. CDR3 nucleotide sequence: TGTGCCAGCAGTTCAGGGGGTGGCGACGAGCAGTACTTC. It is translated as CASSSGGGDEQYF.

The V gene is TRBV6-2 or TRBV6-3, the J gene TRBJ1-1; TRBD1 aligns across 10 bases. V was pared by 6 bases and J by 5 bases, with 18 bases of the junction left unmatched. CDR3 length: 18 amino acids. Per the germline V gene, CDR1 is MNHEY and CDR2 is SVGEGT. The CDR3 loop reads CASSFNPGTGVLRTEAFF. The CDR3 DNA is TGTGCCAGCAGCTTTAATCCCGGGACAGGGGTCTTGCGTACTGAAGCTTTCTTT.

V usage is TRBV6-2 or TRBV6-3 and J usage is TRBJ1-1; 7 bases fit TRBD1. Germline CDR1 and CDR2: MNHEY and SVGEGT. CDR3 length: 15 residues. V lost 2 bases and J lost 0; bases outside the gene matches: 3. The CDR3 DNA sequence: TGTGCCAGCAGTTACACCGGGACAGTGAACACTGAAGCTTTCTTT. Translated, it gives CASSYTGTVNTEAFF.

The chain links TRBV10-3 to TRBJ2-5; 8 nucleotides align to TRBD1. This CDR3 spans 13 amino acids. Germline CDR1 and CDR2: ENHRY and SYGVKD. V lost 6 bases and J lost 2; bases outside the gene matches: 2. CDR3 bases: TGTGCCATCAGGGACAGGGCGCAAGAGACCCAGTACTTC. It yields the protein CAIRDRAQETQYF.

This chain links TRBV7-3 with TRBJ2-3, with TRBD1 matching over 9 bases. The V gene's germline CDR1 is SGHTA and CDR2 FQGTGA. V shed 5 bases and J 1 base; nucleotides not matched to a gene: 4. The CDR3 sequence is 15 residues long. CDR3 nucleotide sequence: TGTGCCAGCAGCGCTACAGGGGGCCGCACAGATACGCAGTATTTT. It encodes CASSATGGRTDTQYF.

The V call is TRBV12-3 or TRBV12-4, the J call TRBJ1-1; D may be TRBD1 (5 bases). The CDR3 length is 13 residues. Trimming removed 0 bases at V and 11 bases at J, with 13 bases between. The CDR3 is CASSLAQAGRAFF. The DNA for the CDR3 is TGTGCCAGCAGTTTAGCGCAGGCAGGGCGGGCTTTCTTT.

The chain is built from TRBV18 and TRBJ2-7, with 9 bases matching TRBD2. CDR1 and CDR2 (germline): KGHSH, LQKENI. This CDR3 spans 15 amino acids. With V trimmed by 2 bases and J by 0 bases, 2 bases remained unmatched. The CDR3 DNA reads TGTGCCAGCTCACCATCTAGCGGGAACTCCTACGAGCAGTACTTC. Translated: CASSPSSGNSYEQYF.

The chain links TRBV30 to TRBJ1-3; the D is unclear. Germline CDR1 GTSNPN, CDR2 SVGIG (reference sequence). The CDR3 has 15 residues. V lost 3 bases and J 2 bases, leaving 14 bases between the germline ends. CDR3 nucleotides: TGTGCCTGGAGCGCACACGGGGTTGCTGGAAACACCATATATTTT. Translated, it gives CAWSAHGVAGNTIYF. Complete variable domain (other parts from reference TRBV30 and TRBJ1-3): SQTIHQWPATLVQPVGSPLSLECTVEGTSNPNLYWYRQAAGRGLQLLFYSVGIGQISSEVPQNLSASRPQDRQFILSSKKLLLSDSGFYLCAWSAHGVAGNTIYFGEGSWLTVV.

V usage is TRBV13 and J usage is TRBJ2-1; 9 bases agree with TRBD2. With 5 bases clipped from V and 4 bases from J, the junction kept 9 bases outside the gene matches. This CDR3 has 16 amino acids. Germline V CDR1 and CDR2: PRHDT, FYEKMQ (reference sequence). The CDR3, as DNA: TGTGCCAGCAGCCCAATCGTAGCGGGAGTGTACAATGAGCAGTTCTTC. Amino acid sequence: CASSPIVAGVYNEQFF. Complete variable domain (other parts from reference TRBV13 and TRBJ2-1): AAGVIQSPRHLIKEKRETATLKCYPIPRHDTVYWYQQGPGQDPQFLISFYEKMQSDKGSIPDRFSAQQFSDYHSELNMSSLELGDSALYFCASSPIVAGVYNEQFFGPGTRLTVL.

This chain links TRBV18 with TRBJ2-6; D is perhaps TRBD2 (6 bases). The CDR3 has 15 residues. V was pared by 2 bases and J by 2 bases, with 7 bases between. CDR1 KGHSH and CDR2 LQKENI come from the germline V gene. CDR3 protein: CASSPGGAGANVLTF. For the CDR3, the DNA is TGTGCCAGCTCACCAGGAGGGGCTGGGGCCAACGTCCTGACTTTC.

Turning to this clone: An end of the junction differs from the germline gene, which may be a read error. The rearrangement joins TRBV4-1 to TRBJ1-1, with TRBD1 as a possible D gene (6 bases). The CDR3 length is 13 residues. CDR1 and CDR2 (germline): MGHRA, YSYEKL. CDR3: CASTQGMGGRAFF. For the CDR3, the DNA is TGCGCCAGCACCCAAGGAATGGGGGGGCGAGCTTTCTTT.